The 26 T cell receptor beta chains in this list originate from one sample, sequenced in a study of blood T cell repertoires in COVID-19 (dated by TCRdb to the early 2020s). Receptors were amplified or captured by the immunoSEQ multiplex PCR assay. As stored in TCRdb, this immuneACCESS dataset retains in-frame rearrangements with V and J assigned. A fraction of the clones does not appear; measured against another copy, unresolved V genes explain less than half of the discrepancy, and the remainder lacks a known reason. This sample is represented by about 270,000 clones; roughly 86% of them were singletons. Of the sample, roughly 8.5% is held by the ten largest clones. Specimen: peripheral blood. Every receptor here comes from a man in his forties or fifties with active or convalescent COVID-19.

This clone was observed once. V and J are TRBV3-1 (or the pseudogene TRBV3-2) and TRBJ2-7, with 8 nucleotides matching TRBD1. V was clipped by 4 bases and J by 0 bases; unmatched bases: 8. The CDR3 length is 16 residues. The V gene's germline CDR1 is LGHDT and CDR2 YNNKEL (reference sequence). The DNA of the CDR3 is TGTGCCAGCAGCCGCGGACAGGGTCTCCTCTCCTACGAGCAGTACTTC. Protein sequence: CASSRGQGLLSYEQYF.

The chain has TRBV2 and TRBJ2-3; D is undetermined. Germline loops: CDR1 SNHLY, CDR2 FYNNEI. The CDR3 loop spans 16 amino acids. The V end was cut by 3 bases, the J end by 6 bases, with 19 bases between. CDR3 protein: CASSDPESSRADTQYF. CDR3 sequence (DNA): TGTGCCAGCAGTGATCCGGAGAGTAGTCGTGCCGATACGCAGTATTTT. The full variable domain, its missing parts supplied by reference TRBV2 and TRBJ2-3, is EPEVTQTPSHQVTQMGQEVILRCVPISNHLYFYWYRQILGQKVEFLVSFYNNEISEKSEIFDDQFSVERPDGSNFTLKIRSTKLEDSAMYFCASSDPESSRADTQYFGPGTRLTVL.

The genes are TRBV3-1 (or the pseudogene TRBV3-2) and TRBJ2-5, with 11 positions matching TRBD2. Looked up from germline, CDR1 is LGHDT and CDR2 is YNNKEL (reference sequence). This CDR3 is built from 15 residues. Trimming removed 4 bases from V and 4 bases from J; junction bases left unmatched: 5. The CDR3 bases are TGTGCCAGCAGCCCGTCGGGACTAGCGGCAGAGACCCAGTACTTC. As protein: CASSPSGLAAETQYF.

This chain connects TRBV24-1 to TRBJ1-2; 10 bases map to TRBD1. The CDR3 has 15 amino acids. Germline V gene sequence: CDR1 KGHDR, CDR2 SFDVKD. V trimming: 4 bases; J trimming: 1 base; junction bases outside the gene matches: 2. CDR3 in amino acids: CATSETGGDNYGYTF. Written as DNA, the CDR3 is TGTGCCACCAGTGAGACAGGGGGCGATAACTATGGCTACACCTTC.

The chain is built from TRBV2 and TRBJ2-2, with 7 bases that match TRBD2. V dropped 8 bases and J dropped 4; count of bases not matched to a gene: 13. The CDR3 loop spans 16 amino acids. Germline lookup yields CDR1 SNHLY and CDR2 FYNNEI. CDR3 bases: TGTGCCAGCGCCGTGGGAGGGCTAGCGGTCACCGGGGAGCTGTTTTTT. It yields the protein CASAVGGLAVTGELFF.

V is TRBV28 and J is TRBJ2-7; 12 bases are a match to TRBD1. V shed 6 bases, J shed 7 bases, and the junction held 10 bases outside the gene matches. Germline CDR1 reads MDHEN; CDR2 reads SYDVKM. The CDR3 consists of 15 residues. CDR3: CASSKGGQGAREQYF. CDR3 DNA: TGTGCCAGCAGCAAAGGGGGACAGGGGGCGCGGGAGCAGTACTTC.

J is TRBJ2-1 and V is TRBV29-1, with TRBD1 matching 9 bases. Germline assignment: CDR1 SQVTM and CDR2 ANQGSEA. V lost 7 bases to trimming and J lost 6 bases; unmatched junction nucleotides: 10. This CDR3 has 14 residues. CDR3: CSAAVRTGVNEQFF. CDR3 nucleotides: TGCAGCGCCGCCGTTAGGACAGGGGTCAATGAGCAGTTCTTC.

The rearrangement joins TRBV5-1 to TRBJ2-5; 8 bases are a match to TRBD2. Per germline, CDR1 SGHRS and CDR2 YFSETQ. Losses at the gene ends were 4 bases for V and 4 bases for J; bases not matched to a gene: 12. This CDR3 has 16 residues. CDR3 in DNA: TGCGCCAGCAGCGGGGGAGGACTAGCCCCTCGAGAGACCCAGTACTTC. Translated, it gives CASSGGGLAPRETQYF.

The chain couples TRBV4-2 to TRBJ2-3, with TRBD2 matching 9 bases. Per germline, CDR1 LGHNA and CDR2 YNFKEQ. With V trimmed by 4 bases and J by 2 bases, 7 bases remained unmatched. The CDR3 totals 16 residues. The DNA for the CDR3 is TGTGCCAGCAGCCCCCGAGCGGGGGGCCCCACAGATACGCAGTATTTT. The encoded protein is CASSPRAGGPTDTQYF.

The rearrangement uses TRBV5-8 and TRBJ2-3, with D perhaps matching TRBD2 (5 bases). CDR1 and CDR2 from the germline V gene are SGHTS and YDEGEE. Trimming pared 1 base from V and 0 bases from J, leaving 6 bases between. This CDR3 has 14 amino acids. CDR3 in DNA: TGTGCCAGCAGCTTGCGGGATAGCACAGATACGCAGTATTTT. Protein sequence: CASSLRDSTDTQYF.

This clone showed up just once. The CDR3 DNA sequence: TGTGCCAGCAGGGGCGTTTCACCCCAAGAGACCCAGTACTTC. It is translated as CASRGVSPQETQYF. V gene TRBV5-4 combines with J gene TRBJ2-5; D remains ambiguous. V lost 5 bases to trimming and J lost 1 base, with 12 bases between them. The CDR3 is 14 amino acids. CDR1 is SGHNT and CDR2 is YYREEE in the germline V gene (reference sequence). Full variable domain (outside the CDR3, taken from reference TRBV5-4 and TRBJ2-5): ETGVTQSPTHLIKTRGQQVTLRCSSQSGHNTVSWYQQALGQGPQFIFQYYREEENGRGNFPPRFSGLQFPNYSSELNVNALELDDSALYLCASRGVSPQETQYFGPGTRLLVL.

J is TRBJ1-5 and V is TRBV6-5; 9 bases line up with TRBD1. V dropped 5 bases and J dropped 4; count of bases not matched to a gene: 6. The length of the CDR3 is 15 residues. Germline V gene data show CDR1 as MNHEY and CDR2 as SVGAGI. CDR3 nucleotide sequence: TGTGCCAGCAGTACCCACGGACAGGGGAATCAGCCCCAGCATTTT. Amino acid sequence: CASSTHGQGNQPQHF.

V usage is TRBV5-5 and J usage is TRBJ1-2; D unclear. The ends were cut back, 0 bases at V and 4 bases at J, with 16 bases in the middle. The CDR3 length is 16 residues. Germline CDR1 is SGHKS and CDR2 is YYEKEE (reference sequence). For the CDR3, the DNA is TGTGCCAGCAGCTTGGCGGTTTGGCCGACGGGCTATGGCTACACCTTC. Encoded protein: CASSLAVWPTGYGYTF.

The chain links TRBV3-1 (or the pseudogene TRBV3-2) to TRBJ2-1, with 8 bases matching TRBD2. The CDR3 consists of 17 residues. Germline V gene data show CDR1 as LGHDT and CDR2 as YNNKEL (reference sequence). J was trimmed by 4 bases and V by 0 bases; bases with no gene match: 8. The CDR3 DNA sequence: TGTGCCAGCAGCCAAGATTGGAGTAGCGGGGCATACAATGAGCAGTTCTTC. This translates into CASSQDWSSGAYNEQFF.

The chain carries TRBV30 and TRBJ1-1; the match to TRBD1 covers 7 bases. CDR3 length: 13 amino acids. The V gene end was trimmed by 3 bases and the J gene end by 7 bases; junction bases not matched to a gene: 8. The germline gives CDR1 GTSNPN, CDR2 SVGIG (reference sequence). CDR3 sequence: CAWRGGGEYEAFF. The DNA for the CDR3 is TGTGCCTGGAGAGGAGGGGGCGAGTATGAAGCTTTCTTT.

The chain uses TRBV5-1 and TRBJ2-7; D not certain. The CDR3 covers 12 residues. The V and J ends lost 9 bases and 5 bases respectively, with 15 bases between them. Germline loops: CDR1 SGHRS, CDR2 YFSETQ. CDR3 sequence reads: CATRDWLDEQYF. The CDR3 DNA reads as TGCGCCACCCGCGACTGGCTTGACGAGCAGTACTTC.

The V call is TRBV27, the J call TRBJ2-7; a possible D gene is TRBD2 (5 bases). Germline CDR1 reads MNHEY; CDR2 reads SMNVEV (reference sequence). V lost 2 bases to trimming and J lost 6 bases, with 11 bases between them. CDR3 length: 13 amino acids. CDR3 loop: CASSLMRAGEQYF. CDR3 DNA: TGTGCCAGCAGTTTAATGAGGGCGGGCGAGCAGTACTTC.

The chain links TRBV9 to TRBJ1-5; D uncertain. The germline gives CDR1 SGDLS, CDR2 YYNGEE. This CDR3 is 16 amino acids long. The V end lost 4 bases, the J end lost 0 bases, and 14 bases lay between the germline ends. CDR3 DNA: TGTGCCAGCAGCCTCCAATCTGAGTATAGCAATCAGCCCCAGCATTTT. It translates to CASSLQSEYSNQPQHF.

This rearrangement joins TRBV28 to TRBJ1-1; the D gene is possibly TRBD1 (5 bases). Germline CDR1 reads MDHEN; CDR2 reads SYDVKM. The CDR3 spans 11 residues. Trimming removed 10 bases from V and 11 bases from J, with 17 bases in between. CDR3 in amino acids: CATGRGSTAFF. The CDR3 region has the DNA TGTGCCACCGGTCGGGGGAGTACCGCTTTCTTT.

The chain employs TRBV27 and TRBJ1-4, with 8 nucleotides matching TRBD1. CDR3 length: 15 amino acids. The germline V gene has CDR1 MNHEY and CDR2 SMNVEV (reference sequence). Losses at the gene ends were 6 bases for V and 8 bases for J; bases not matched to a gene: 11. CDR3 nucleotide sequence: TGTGCCAGCAGCTTCGCAGGGGGCGCAGACGAAAAACTGTTTTTT. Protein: CASSFAGGADEKLFF. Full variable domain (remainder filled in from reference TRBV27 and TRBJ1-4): EAQVTQNPRYLITVTGKKLTVTCSQNMNHEYMSWYRQDPGLGLRQIYYSMNVEVTDKGDVPEGYKVSRKEKRNFPLILESPSPNQTSLYFCASSFAGGADEKLFFGSGTQLSVL.

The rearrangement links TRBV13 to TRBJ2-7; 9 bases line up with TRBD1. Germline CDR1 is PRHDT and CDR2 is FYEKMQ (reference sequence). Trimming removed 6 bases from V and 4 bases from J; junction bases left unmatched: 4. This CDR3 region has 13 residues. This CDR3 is CASRIQGAYEQYF. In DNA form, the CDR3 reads TGTGCCAGCAGGATACAGGGGGCATACGAGCAGTACTTC. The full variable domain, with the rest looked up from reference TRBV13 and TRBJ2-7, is AAGVIQSPRHLIKEKRETATLKCYPIPRHDTVYWYQQGPGQDPQFLISFYEKMQSDKGSIPDRFSAQQFSDYHSELNMSSLELGDSALYFCASRIQGAYEQYFGPGTRLTVT.

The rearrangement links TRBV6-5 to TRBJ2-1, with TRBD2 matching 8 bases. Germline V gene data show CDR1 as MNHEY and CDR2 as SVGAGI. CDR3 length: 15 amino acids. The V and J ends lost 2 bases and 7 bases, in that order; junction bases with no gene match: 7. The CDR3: CASSYPTGGVNEQFF. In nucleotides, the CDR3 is TGTGCCAGCAGTTACCCAACGGGGGGGGTTAATGAGCAGTTCTTC.

The CDR3 reads CASLPWDRNYEQYF. The CDR3 DNA follows: TGCGCCAGCCTTCCGTGGGACAGAAACTACGAGCAGTACTTC. The chain uses TRBV10-1 and TRBJ2-7, with TRBD1 matching over 7 bases. This CDR3 comprises 14 residues. The J segment lost 3 bases and the V segment lost 8 bases, leaving 10 bases of the junction unmatched. Per germline, CDR1 WNHNN and CDR2 SYGVQD (reference sequence).

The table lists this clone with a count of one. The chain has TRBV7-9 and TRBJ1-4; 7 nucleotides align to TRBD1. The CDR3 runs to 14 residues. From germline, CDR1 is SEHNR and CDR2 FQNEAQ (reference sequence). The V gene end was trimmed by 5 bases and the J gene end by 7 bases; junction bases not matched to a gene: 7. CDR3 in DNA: TGTGCCAGCAGCATGGGACAGCAACCTGAAAAACTGTTTTTT. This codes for CASSMGQQPEKLFF. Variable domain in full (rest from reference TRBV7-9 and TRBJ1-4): DTGVSQNPRHKITKRGQNVTFRCDPISEHNRLYWYRQTLGQGPEFLTYFQNEAQLEKSRLLSDRFSAERPKGSFSTLEIQRTEQGDSAMYLCASSMGQQPEKLFFGSGTQLSVL.

CDR3 protein: CASSVRRPGGETQYF. CDR3 nucleotides: TGTGCCAGCAGCGTAAGGAGGCCGGGAGGAGAGACCCAGTACTTC. The V call is TRBV9, the J call TRBJ2-5, with 7 bases fitting TRBD2. This CDR3 is 15 amino acids long. From germline, CDR1 is SGDLS and CDR2 YYNGEE. Trimming took 1 base from V and 4 from J; bases not matched to a gene: 7.

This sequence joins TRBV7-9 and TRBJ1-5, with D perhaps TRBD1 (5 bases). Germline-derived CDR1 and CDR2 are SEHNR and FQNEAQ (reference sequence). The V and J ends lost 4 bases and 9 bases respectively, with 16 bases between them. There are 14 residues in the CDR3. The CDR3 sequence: CASSSTGDPGPQHF. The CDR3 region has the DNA TGTGCCAGCAGCTCTACAGGCGATCCAGGGCCCCAGCATTTT.